The T cell receptor beta chain under discussion was sequenced for a study of blood T cell repertoires in COVID-19. This clone was observed a handful of times. Measured with immunoSEQ multiplex PCR; TCRdb has only the in-frame clones, and not every one. The top ten clones hold around two fifths of a sample with tens of thousands of clones, around 83% of them seen once. Germline-derived CDR1 and CDR2 are SEHNR and FQNEAQ (reference sequence). CDR3 length: 14 residues. Trimming shortened V by 2 bases and J by 4 bases, and 11 bases separated the two germline ends. Sequencing was performed on peripheral blood. The chain joins TRBV7-9 to TRBJ1-2; D possibly corresponds to TRBD1 (6 bases). This sequence originates from a woman at least 80 years old with active or convalescent COVID-19. The chain's CDR3 is CASSLLRDTYGYTF. The CDR3 coding sequence is TGTGCCAGCAGCTTATTGAGGGACACCTATGGCTACACCTTC.